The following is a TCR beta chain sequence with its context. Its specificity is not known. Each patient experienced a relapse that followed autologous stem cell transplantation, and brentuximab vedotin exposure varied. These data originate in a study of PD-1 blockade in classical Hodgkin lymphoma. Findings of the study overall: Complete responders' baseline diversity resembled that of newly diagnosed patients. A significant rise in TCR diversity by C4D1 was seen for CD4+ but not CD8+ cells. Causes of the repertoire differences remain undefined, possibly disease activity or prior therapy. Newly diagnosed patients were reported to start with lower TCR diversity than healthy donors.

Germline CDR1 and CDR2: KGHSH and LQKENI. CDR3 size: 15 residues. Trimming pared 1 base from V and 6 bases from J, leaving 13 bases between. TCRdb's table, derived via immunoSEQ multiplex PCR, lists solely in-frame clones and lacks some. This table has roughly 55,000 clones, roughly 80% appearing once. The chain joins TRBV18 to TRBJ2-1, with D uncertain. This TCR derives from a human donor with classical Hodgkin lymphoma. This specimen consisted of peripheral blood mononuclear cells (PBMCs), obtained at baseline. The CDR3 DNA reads TGTGCCAGCTCACCACAGGACGGTGTTATCAATGAGCAGTTCTTC. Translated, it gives CASSPQDGVINEQFF.